The sequence of this TCR beta chain was determined in a study of shared clonotypes between healthy human individuals. Turning to this clone: Its antigen is unidentified.

Sequencing used immunoSEQ multiplex PCR; TCRdb keeps in-frame clones, though not all of them. This table holds millions of clones, roughly 95% found once. Overall study results and limits: Rarefaction indicated that sorted-subset sequencing remained incomplete although depth was large.

Germline V gene lookup returns CDR1 MNHEY and CDR2 SMNVEV (reference sequence). CDR3 length: 16 amino acids. Trimming cost V 6 bases and J 7 bases, with 23 bases left between them. The TCR comes from a man younger than 35 in good health. V and J are TRBV27 and TRBJ2-3; D not resolved. The sample consisted of naive CD4+ T cells sorted from blood. Subset reported: CD45RA+ positively selected. CDR3 in amino acids: CASRPRSLFVVHTQYF. In DNA, the CDR3 is TGTGCCAGCAGGCCTCGGTCGTTGTTCGTTGTGCATACGCAGTATTTT.